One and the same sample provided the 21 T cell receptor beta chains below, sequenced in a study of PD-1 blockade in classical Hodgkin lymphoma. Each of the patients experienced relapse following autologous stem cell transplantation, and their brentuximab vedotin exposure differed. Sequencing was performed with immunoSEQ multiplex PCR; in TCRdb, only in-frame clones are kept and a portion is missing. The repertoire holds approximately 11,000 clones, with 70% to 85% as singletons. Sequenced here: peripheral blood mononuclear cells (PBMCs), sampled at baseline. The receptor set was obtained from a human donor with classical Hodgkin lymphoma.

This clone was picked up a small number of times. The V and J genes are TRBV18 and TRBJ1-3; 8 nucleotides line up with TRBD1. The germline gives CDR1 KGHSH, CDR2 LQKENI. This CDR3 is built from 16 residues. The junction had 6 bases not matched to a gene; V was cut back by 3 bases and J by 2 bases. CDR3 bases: TGTGCCAGCTCACCCAATCTACAGGGGGCTGGAAACACCATATATTTT. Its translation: CASSPNLQGAGNTIYF. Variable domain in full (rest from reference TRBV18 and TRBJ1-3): NAGVMQNPRHLVRRRGQEARLRCSPMKGHSHVYWYRQLPEEGLKFMVYLQKENIIDESGMPKERFSAEFPKEGPSILRIQQVVRGDSAAYFCASSPNLQGAGNTIYFGEGSWLTVV.

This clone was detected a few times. This CDR3 is CASSLLGLAGVNEQFF. Written as DNA, the CDR3 is TGTGCCAGCAGTTTATTGGGACTAGCGGGAGTTAATGAGCAGTTCTTC. The gene calls are TRBV28 and TRBJ2-1; 14 bases match TRBD2. CDR3 length equals 16 residues. Unmatched junction bases numbered 3, after V lost 1 base and J lost 7 bases. CDR1 and CDR2 from the germline V gene are MDHEN and SYDVKM.

CDR3 residues: CASSIAGTGAHIAKNIQYF. The CDR3 nucleotides are TGTGCCAGTAGTATAGCCGGGACAGGGGCCCACATAGCCAAAAACATTCAGTACTTC. The V and J genes are TRBV19 and TRBJ2-4; 10 bases align to TRBD1. The CDR3 is 19 residues long. The V and J ends lost 1 base and 0 bases, in that order; junction bases with no gene match: 9. Germline CDR1 is LNHDA and CDR2 is SQIVND (reference sequence).

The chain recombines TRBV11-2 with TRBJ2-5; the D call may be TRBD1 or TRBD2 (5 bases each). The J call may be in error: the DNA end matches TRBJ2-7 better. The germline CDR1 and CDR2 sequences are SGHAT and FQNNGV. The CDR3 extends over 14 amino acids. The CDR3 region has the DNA TGTGCCAGCAGCATCCGGGACCGAGCCTACGAGCAGTACTTC. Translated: CASSIRDRAYEQYF.

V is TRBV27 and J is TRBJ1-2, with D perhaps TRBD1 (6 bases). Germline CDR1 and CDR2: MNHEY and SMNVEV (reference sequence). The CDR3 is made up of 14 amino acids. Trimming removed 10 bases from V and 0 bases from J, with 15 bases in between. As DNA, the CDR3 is TGTGCCACCAAGAGGGACATATCTAACTATGGCTACACCTTC. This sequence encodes CATKRDISNYGYTF.

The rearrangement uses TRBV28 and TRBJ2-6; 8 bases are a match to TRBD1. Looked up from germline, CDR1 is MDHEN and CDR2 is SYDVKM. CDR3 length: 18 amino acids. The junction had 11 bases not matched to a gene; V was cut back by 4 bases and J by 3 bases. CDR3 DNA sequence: TGTGCCAGCAGTTGGACAGGGATGCTCTCTTTTGGGGCCAACGTCCTGACTTTC. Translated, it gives CASSWTGMLSFGANVLTF.

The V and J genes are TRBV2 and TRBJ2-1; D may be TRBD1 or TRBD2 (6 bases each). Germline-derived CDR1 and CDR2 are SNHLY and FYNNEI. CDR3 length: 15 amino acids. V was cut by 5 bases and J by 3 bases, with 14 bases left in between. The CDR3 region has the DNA TGTGCCAGCAGTCGCGACGGGGGCAACTACAATGAGCAGTTCTTC. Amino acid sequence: CASSRDGGNYNEQFF. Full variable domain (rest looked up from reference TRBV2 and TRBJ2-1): EPEVTQTPSHQVTQMGQEVILRCVPISNHLYFYWYRQILGQKVEFLVSFYNNEISEKSEIFDDQFSVERPDGSNFTLKIRSTKLEDSAMYFCASSRDGGNYNEQFFGPGTRLTVL.

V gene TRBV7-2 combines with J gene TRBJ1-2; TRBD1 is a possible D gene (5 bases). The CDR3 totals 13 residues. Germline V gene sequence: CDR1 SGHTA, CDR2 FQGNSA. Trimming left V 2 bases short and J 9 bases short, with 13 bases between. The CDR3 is CASSLIRRGSYTF. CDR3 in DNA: TGTGCCAGCAGCTTAATTCGGCGGGGCAGCTACACCTTC.

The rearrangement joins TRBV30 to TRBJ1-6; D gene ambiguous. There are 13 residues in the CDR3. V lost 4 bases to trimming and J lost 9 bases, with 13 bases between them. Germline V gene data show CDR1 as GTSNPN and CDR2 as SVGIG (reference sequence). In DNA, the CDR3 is TGTGCCTGGAACCAGTTGTTGGGTTCACCCCTCCACTTT. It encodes CAWNQLLGSPLHF.

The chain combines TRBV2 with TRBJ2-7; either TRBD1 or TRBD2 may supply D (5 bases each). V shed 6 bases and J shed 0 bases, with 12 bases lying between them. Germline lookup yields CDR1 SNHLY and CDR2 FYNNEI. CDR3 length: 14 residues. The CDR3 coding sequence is TGTGCCAGCAGGACCGGGACCCACTCCTACGAGCAGTACTTC. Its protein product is CASRTGTHSYEQYF.

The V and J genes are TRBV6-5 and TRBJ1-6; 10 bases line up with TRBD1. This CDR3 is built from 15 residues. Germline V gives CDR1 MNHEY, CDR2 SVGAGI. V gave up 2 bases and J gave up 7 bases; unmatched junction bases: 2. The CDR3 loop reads CASSYGDRGNSPLHF. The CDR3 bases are TGTGCCAGCAGTTACGGGGACAGGGGCAATTCACCCCTCCACTTT.

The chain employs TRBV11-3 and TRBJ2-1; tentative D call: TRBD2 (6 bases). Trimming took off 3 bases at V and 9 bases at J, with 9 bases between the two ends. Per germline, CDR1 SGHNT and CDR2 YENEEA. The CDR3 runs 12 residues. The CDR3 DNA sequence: TGTGCCAGCAGCTTGGCGGGGAGTGAGCAGTTCTTC. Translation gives CASSLAGSEQFF.

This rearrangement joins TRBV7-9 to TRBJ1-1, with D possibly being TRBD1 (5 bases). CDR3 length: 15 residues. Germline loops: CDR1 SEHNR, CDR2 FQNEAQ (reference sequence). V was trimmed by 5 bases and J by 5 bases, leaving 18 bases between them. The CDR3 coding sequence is TGTGCCAGCAGCGTTCAAGGCGGGGCTGGGACTGAAGCTTTCTTT. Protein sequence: CASSVQGGAGTEAFF.

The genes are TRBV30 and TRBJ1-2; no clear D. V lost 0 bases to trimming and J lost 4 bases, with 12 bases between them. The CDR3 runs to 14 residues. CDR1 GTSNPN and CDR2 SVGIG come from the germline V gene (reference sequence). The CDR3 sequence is CAWSVSTAFYGYTF. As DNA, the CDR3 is TGTGCCTGGAGTGTATCTACAGCCTTCTATGGCTACACCTTC.

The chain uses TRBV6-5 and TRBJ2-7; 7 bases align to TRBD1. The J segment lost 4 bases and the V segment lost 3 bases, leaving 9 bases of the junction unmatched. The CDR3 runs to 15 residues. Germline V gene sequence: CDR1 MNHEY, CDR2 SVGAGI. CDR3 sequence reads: CASSYGQVGVYEQYF. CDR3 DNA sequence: TGTGCCAGCAGTTATGGACAGGTCGGGGTATACGAGCAGTACTTC.

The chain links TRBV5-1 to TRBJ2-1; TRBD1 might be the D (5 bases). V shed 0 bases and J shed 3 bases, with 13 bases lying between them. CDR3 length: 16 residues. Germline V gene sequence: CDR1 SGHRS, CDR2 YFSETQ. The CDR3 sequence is CASSLGDRPSYNEQFF. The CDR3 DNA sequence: TGCGCCAGCAGCTTGGGTGACAGACCAAGCTACAATGAGCAGTTCTTC.

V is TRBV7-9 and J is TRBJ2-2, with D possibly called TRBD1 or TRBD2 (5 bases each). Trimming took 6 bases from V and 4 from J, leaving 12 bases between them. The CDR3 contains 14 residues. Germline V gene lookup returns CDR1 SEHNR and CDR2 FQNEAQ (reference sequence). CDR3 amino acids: CASSPVGRTGELFF. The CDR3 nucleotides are TGTGCCAGCAGTCCCGTGGGACGCACCGGGGAGCTGTTTTTT. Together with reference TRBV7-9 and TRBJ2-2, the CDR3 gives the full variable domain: DTGVSQNPRHKITKRGQNVTFRCDPISEHNRLYWYRQTLGQGPEFLTYFQNEAQLEKSRLLSDRFSAERPKGSFSTLEIQRTEQGDSAMYLCASSPVGRTGELFFGEGSRLTVL.

CDR3 sequence (DNA): TGTGCCAGCAGCCACCTTAAGAGCTCTGGAAACACCATATATTTT. This codes for CASSHLKSSGNTIYF. The V call is TRBV7-9, the J call TRBJ1-3; D not certain. Germline assignment: CDR1 SEHNR and CDR2 FQNEAQ (reference sequence). The CDR3 has 15 amino acids. Trimming left V 5 bases short and J 0 bases short, with 11 bases between.

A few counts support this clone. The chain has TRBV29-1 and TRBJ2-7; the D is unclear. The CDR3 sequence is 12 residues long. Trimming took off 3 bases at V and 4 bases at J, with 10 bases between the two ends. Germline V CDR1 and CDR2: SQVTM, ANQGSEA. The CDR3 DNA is TGCAGCGTTGATGTGGTGGGATACGAGCAGTACTTC. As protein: CSVDVVGYEQYF.

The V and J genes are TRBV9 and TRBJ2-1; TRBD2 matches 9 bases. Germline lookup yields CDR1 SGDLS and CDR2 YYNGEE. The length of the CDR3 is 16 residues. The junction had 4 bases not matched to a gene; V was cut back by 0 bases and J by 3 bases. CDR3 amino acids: CASSVEWRGGYNEQFF. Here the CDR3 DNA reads TGTGCCAGCAGCGTAGAGTGGCGGGGGGGCTACAATGAGCAGTTCTTC.

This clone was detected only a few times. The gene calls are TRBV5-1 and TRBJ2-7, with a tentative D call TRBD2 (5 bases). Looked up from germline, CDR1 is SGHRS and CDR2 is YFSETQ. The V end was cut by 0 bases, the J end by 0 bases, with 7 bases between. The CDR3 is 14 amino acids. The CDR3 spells CASSLAAGSYEQYF. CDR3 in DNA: TGCGCCAGCAGCTTGGCGGCGGGCTCCTACGAGCAGTACTTC.